This T cell receptor (beta chain) is drawn from a study of neurological immune-mediated disorders. A single record per CDR3 protein comes from TCRdb applying MiXCR to the 5' RACE reads. The data show 46,000 or so distinct CDR3 sequences, with just under 4.5% seen just once and approximately 5.3% held by the top ten. The V and J ends lost 0 bases and 4 bases respectively, with 11 bases between them. The CDR3 has 14 residues. Germline loops: CDR1 SGHRS, CDR2 YFSETQ. This clonotype has at least ten counts. This TCR derives from a woman in her fifties or sixties with multiple sclerosis. This sequence joins TRBV5-1 and TRBJ2-7; D may be TRBD1 (5 bases). The sample consisted of PBMCs. CDR3 sequence reads: CASSLDAGQYEQYF. CDR3 nucleotides: TGCGCCAGCAGCTTGGATGCAGGGCAGTACGAGCAGTACTTC.